Listed below are T cell receptor beta chains from one sample, sequenced in a study of blood T cell repertoires in COVID-19. Profiled with immunoSEQ multiplex PCR; TCRdb holds only in-frame clones, not every one. This sample has roughly 100,000 clones, with approximately 84% found just once. The material sequenced was peripheral blood. Source of these receptors: a man aged 55 to 70 with acute or convalescent COVID-19. Each CDR3 is given with its conserved first and last residue. The D gene is left open where the match is weak. Clone size appears in some rows only: once, few, many, or a class for an expanded clone.

j_gene | abundance | v_gene | d_gene | CDR3aa | CDR3nt
TRBJ1-3 | - | TRBV19 | - | CASSRPALSGNTIYF | TGTGCCAGTAGTAGGCCCGCTCTCTCTGGAAACACCATATATTTT
TRBJ2-1 | - | TRBV28 | TRBD2 | CASSLAGLINEQFF | TGTGCCAGCAGTCTAGCGGGGCTCATCAATGAGCAGTTCTTC
TRBJ2-5 | - | TRBV18 | TRBD2 | CASSTGGKETQYF | TGTGCCAGCTCTACGGGGGGGAAGGAGACCCAGTACTTC
TRBJ2-1 | - | TRBV21-1 | - | CASSKAPTSGPCGPYNEQFF | TGTGCCAGCAGCAAAGCGCCCACTAGCGGGCCCTGTGGTCCCTACAATGAGCAGTTCTTC
TRBJ2-1 | - | TRBV5-4 | TRBD2 | CASSLALAGTNEQFF | TGTGCCAGCAGCTTGGCCCTAGCGGGAACCAATGAGCAGTTCTTC
TRBJ2-2 | - | TRBV24-1 | - | CATSDPTENTGELFF | TGTGCCACCAGTGATCCGACAGAGAACACCGGGGAGCTGTTTTTT
TRBJ2-7 | once | TRBV5-4 | - | CASSSPYEQYF | TGTGCCAGCAGCTCCCCTTACGAGCAGTACTTC
TRBJ2-2 | - | TRBV27 | - | CASRNRPGGIHGELFF | TGTGCCAGCAGGAATAGGCCAGGGGGGATTCACGGGGAGCTGTTTTTT
TRBJ1-4 | - | TRBV21-1 | - | CASSKENRAGGGNEKLFF | TGTGCCAGCAGCAAAGAAAACCGGGCAGGCGGAGGGAATGAAAAACTGTTTTTT
TRBJ2-7 | - | TRBV6-5 | - | CASSYGTYYEQYF | TGTGCCAGCAGTTACGGGACTTACTACGAGCAGTACTTC
TRBJ2-7 | - | TRBV6-2/TRBV6-3 | TRBD1 | CASSTPTGIDYEQYF | TGTGCCAGCAGTACACCGACAGGGATAGACTACGAGCAGTACTTC
TRBJ2-7 | - | TRBV28 | TRBD2 | CASIGSGIYEQYF | TGTGCCAGCATAGGTAGCGGGATATACGAGCAGTACTTC
TRBJ1-5 | - | TRBV28 | - | CASSSPFQPQHF | TGTGCCAGCAGCTCCCCCTTCCAGCCCCAGCATTTT
TRBJ1-5 | - | TRBV5-1 | - | CASSLGDIEDQPQHF | TGCGCCAGCAGCTTGGGGGACATAGAGGATCAGCCCCAGCATTTT